This is a list of T cell receptor beta chains from one sample in a study of T-cell memory formation after mild COVID-19. TCRdb analysed the 5' RACE reads with MiXCR anew, one entry per CDR3 protein. Of 120,000 to 150,000 distinct CDR3 sequences in the sample, about a fifth were seen once. The specimen sequenced was PBMCs or a T cell subset sorted from them (not recorded which). The receptors shown here come from an adult woman who had mild COVID-19 (a few samples of this study predate the infection). Cell type and time point are not known. Each CDR3 is given with its conserved first and last residue. Clone size is shown for a subset of rows, as once, few, many or a class of expanded clone.

cdr3_aa | cdr3_length | clone_size | j_call | v_call
CSVPIPSADPQETQYF | 16 | . | TRBJ2-5 | TRBV29-1
CASTWGTGVDSPLHF | 15 | . | TRBJ1-6 | TRBV25-1
CASSLMRATYEQYF | 14 | few | TRBJ2-7 | TRBV11-3
CASRLTASAYNEQFF | 15 | . | TRBJ2-1 | TRBV12-2
CASSWTVGNTIYF | 13 | . | TRBJ1-3 | TRBV7-2
CSVRGLREPSTDTQYF | 16 | . | TRBJ2-3 | TRBV29-1
CASSTRPPDSGANVLTF | 17 | . | TRBJ2-6 | TRBV12-3/TRBV12-4
CASSLGRTKNIQYF | 14 | few | TRBJ2-4 | TRBV12-3/TRBV12-4
CAWSVGTMNTEAFF | 14 | . | TRBJ1-1 | TRBV30
CASSLAVQGIHEQYF | 15 | . | TRBJ2-7 | TRBV12-3/TRBV12-4
CASSSTGTRRTEAFF | 15 | once | TRBJ1-1 | TRBV7-2
CASSLGGGANVLTF | 14 | many | TRBJ2-6 | TRBV7-6
CASSGDSDTQYF | 12 | few | TRBJ2-3 | TRBV2
CASIRAMNTEAFF | 13 | . | TRBJ1-1 | TRBV2
CASSRVGTRTYEQYF | 15 | . | TRBJ2-7 | TRBV21-1
CASSRSGSGNEQFF | 14 | . | TRBJ2-1 | TRBV6-2/TRBV6-3
CASSLAGFTEAFF | 13 | few | TRBJ1-1 | TRBV7-9
CASSRAGTGTGNEQFF | 16 | few | TRBJ2-1 | TRBV4-3